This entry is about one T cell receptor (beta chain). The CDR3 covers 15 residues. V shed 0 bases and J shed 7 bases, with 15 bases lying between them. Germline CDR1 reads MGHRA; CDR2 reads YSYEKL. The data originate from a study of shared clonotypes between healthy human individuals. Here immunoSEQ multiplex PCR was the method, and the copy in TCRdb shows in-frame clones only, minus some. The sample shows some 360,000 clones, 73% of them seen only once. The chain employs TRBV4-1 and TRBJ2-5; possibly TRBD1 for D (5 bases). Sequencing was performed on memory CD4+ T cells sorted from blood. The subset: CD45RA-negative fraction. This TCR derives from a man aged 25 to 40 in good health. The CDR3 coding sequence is TGCGCCAGCAGCCAAGAAGCGAGACAAAGGGGGACCCAGTACTTC. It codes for CASSQEARQRGTQYF.